This TCR beta chain was obtained from a study of blood T cell repertoires in COVID-19 (dated by TCRdb to 2020 to 2022). For the wider study: Samples from collaborators originated in the United States, Italy and Spain and spanned both the acute and convalescent phases of COVID-19. The material from the prospective study consisted of cDNA or gDNA derived from T cells, B-cell-depleted T cells, or PBMCs. Subjects who had been exposed to COVID-19, were actively infected with it, or had recovered from it provided the deeply sampled blood TCRbeta repertoires that made up the dataset. The repertoires were released in a freely available public database intended as a resource for research on the immune response to SARS-CoV-2. The samples were drawn from two sources: the first 160 participants of the ongoing ImmuneRACE study, and 950 to 1,500 subjects contributed by 6 global collaborators. Nearly every sample came with metadata listing a de-identified subject ID, COVID-19 status, age in years and sex. HLA class I and class II types, where available, came from metadata supplied by the sample provider rather than from assay-based typing. Results and caveats for the whole study, not just this receptor: The quantity of clinical and demographic metadata differed by source and by participant and was supplied without curation.

With regard to this clone: No cognate antigen has been identified for it. No base-level quality is on record; no much larger clone is a single base apart.

At one collaborating source in Seattle, patients were enrolled during active infection and were followed longitudinally through the course of disease. The collaborating institutions used their own protocols to collect whole blood in K2EDTA tubes. For TCRbeta analysis, collaborators shipped samples as frozen whole blood, isolated PBMCs, or DNA extracted from either of those sample types. TCRbeta CDR3 regions were amplified from genomic DNA using the immunoSEQ Assay, a bias-controlled multiplex PCR. In the paper's pipeline: Nucleated cell counts per sample were estimated from amplification of reference gene primers within the assay. To quantify the absolute abundance of each unique TCRbeta CDR3 rearrangement, sequence reads were collapsed and filtered. For each sample, productive Simpson clonality was calculated as the square root of Simpson's diversity index over productive rearrangements. The table was pulled from immuneACCESS by TCRdb, which kept in-frame rearrangements only. Such tables lose some clones; where checked, under half of the loss comes from unresolved V genes, and the rest has no known cause. V, J and clone size were drawn from that table, and D and trimming were deduced from the DNA. Present in this sample are some 500,000 clones, about 89% of which were seen just once. Around 8% of the sample belongs to the ten largest clones.

From the germline V gene (reference sequence), CDR1 is SGHAT and CDR2 is FQDESV. Taken from cysteine to phenylalanine, the CDR3 has 13 residues. Just the 39-base CDR3 DNA is kept, in frame starting at base 1. V gives up 3 bases and J gives up 4 bases, and the segment between their germline ends measures 10 bases. The chain uses TRBV11-1 and TRBJ2-7; a tentative D match to TRBD1 spans 5 bases. Sequencing was carried out using peripheral blood. The sequence was collected from a woman in her 50s with COVID-19, enrolled during active disease. The nucleotide sequence reads TGTGCCAGCAGCTTGCAAGGGGCATACGAGCAGTACTTC. This encodes CASSLQGAYEQYF.